Sequencing of this T cell receptor beta chain was carried out in a study of blood T cell repertoires in COVID-19. About the study: Acute and convalescent COVID-19 samples came from the United States, Italy and Spain. PBMCs, B-cell-depleted T cells, or T cells were the source of the cDNA or gDNA that made up the material.

Original handling: Quantification of nucleated cells was approximated via reference gene primer amplification. The table came from immunoSEQ multiplex PCR; TCRdb's copy has only in-frame clones and leaves some out. V and J calls and clone size are given by that table; D and trimming were obtained from the DNA. Altogether a few hundred thousand clones are present, 87% being singletons, with the ten largest covering around 2.1%. The CDR3 is made up of 15 amino acids. Germline CDR1 is SNHLY and CDR2 is FYNNEI. V gave up 9 bases and J gave up 4 bases, with 20 bases separating them. This chain links TRBV2 with TRBJ2-3; possible D gene TRBD2, 7 bases. This receptor was obtained from a man between 18 and 35 years old with active or convalescent COVID-19. The specimen sequenced was peripheral blood. The CDR3 DNA reads as TGTGCCAGTGAGGCGGGGGCTCATCACGCAGATACGCAGTATTTT. Protein sequence: CASEAGAHHADTQYF. Filled out from reference TRBV2 and TRBJ2-3, the complete variable domain reads EPEVTQTPSHQVTQMGQEVILRCVPISNHLYFYWYRQILGQKVEFLVSFYNNEISEKSEIFDDQFSVERPDGSNFTLKIRSTKLEDSAMYFCASEAGAHHADTQYFGPGTRLTVL.